The source of this TCR beta chain is a study of T cell clonotyping in hematopoietic cell transplantation. Background on the study: Cytoreduction preceded collection of pretransplant recipient samples. Study results and caveats: No sorting was done, leaving CD4 and CD8 contributions mixed.

The protocol was immunoSEQ multiplex PCR, while the TCRdb copy is restricted to in-frame clones and leaves out a portion. The sample shows 45,000 to 60,000 clones, 80% to 90% of them seen only once. Time point meaning: recipient sample about 28 days before transplant, after cytoreduction. Turning to this clone: What it binds is not known.

In germline, CDR1 is MNHEY, CDR2 SVGAGI. The CDR3 runs 14 residues. The germline V and J ends were trimmed by 5 bases and 5 bases, with 16 bases remaining between them. The sequence was collected from a man aged 55-75 years with biphenotypic leukemia. Some clones in this sample may be carry-over from other donors' samples. The V call is TRBV6-5, the J call TRBJ2-7; D is possibly TRBD1 (6 bases). The sample in question was peripheral blood mononuclear cells, obtained before stem cell transplant. CDR3 region: CASSGQQGLDEQYF. CDR3 bases: TGTGCCAGCAGTGGCCAACAGGGTTTGGACGAGCAGTACTTC.